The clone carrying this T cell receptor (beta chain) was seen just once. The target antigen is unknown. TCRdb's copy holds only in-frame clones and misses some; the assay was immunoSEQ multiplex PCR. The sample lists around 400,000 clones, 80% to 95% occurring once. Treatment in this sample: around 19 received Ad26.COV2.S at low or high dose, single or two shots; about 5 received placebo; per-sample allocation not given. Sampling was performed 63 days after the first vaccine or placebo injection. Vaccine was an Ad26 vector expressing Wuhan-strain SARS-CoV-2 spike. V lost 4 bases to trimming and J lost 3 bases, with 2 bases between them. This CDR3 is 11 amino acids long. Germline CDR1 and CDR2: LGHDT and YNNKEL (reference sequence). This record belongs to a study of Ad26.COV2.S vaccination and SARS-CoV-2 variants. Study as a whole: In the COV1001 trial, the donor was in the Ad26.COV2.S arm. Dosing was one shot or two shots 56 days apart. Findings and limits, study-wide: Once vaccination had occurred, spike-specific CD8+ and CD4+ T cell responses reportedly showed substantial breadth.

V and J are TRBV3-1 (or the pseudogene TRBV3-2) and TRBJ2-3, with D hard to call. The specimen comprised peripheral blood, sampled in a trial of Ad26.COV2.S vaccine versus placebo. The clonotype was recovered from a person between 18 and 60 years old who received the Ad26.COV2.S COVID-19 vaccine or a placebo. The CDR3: CASSLTDTQYF. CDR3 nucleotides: TGTGCCAGCAGCCTAACAGATACGCAGTATTTT.